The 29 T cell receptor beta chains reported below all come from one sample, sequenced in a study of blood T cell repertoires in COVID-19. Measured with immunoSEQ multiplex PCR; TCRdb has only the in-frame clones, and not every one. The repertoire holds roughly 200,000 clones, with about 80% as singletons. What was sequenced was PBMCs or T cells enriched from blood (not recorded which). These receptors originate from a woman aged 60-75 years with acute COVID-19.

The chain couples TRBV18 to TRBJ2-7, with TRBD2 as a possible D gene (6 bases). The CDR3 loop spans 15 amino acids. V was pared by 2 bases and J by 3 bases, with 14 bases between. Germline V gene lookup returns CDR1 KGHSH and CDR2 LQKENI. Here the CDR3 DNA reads TGTGCCAGCTCACCATTCGCTAGCGAGTACTACGAGCAGTACTTC. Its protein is CASSPFASEYYEQYF. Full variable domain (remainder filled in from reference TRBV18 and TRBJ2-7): NAGVMQNPRHLVRRRGQEARLRCSPMKGHSHVYWYRQLPEEGLKFMVYLQKENIIDESGMPKERFSAEFPKEGPSILRIQQVVRGDSAAYFCASSPFASEYYEQYFGPGTRLTVT.

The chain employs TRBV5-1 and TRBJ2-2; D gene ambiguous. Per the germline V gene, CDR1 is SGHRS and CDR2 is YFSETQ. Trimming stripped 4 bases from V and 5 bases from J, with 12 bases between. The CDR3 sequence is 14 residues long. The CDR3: CASSPALKTGELFF. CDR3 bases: TGCGCCAGCAGCCCAGCGCTAAAAACCGGGGAGCTGTTTTTT.

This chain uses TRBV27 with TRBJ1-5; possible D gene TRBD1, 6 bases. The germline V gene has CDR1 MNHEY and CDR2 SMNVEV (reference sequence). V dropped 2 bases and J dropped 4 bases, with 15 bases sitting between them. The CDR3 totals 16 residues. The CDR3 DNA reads TGTGCCAGCAGTTTACAGGGGACGGTTGGGAATCAGCCCCAGCATTTT. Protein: CASSLQGTVGNQPQHF.

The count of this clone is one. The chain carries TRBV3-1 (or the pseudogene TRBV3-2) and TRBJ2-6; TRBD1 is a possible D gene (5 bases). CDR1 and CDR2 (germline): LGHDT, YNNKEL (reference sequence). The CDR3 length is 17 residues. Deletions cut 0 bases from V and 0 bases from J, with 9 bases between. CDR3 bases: TGTGCCAGCAGCCAAGAAATCAGGGTCTCTGGGGCCAACGTCCTGACTTTC. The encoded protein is CASSQEIRVSGANVLTF.

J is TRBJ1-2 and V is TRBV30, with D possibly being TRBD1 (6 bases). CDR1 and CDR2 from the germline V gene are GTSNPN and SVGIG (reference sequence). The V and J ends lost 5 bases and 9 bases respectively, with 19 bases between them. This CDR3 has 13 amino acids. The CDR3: CAWSLRGAVSYTF. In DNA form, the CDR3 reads TGTGCCTGGTCACTACGGGGGGCGGTGAGCTACACCTTC.

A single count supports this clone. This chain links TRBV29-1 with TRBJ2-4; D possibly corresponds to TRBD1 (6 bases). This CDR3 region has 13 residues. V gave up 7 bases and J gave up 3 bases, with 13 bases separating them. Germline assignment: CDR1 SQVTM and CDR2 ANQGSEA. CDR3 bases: TGCAGCGCACAGGGTATAGTCAAAAACATTCAGTACTTC. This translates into CSAQGIVKNIQYF.

CDR3 in amino acids: CASSLGGQGWATEAFF. The DNA for the CDR3 is TGTGCCAGCAGCTTAGGGGGACAGGGTTGGGCCACTGAAGCTTTCTTT. V and J are TRBV7-8 and TRBJ1-1, with TRBD1 identical over 9 bases. CDR1 and CDR2 from the germline V gene are SGHVS and FQNEAQ. Trimming removed 1 base from V and 4 bases from J; junction bases left unmatched: 7. The CDR3 covers 16 residues.

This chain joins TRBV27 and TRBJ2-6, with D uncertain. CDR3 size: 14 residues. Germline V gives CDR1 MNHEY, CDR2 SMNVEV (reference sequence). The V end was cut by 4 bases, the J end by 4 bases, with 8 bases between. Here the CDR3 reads CASSSLTGANVLTF. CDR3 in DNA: TGTGCCAGCAGTTCCCTGACAGGGGCCAACGTCCTGACTTTC.

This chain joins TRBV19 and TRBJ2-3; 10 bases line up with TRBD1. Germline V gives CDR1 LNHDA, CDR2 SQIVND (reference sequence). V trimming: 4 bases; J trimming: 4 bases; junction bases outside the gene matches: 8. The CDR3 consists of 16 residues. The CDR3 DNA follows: TGTGCCAGTAGTACCCGACAGGGGGCGAGATCAGATACGCAGTATTTT. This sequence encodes CASSTRQGARSDTQYF.

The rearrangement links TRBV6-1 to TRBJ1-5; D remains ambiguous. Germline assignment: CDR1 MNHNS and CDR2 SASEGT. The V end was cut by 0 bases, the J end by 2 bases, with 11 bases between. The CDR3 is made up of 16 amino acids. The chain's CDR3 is CASSEARGRGNQPQHF. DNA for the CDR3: TGTGCCAGCAGTGAAGCGCGGGGTAGGGGCAATCAGCCCCAGCATTTT.

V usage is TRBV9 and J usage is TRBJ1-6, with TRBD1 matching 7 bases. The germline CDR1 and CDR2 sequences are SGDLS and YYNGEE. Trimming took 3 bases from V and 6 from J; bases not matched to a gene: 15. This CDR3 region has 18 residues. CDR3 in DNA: TGTGCCAGCAGCGCAGGGTGGGGGACAGCCTCTTTTAATTCACCCCTCCACTTT. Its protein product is CASSAGWGTASFNSPLHF.

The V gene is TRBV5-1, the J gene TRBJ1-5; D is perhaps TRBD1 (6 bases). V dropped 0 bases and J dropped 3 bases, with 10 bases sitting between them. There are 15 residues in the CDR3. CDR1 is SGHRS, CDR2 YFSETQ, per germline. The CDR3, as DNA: TGCGCCAGCAGCTTGGGACAGGTTGACAATCAGCCCCAGCATTTT. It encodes CASSLGQVDNQPQHF.

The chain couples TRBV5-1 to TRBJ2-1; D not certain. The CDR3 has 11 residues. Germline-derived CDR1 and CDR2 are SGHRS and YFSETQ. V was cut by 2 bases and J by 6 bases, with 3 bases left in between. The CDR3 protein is CASSFSNEQFF. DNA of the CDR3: TGCGCCAGCAGCTTCTCCAATGAGCAGTTCTTC. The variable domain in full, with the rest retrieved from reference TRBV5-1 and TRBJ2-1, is KAGVTQTPRYLIKTRGQQVTLSCSPISGHRSVSWYQQTPGQGLQFLFEYFSETQRNKGNFPGRFSGRQFSNSRSEMNVSTLELGDSALYLCASSFSNEQFFGPGTRLTVL.

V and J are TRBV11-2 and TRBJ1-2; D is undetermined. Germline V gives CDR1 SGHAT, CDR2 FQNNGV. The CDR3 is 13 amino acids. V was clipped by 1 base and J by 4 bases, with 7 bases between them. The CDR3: CASSLVSSYGYTF. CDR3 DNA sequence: TGTGCCAGCAGCTTAGTATCTTCCTATGGCTACACCTTC.

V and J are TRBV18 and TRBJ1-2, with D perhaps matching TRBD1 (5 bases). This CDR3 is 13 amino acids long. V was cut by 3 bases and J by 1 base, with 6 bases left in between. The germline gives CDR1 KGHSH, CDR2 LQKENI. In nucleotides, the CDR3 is TGTGCCAGCTCACCGACAGATAACTATGGCTACACCTTC. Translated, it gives CASSPTDNYGYTF.

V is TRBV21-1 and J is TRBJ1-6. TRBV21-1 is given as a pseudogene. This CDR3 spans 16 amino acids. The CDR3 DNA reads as TGTGCCAGCAGCTCTCGGTTCCAATCCCATAATTCACCCCTCCACTTT. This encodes CASSSRFQSHNSPLHF.

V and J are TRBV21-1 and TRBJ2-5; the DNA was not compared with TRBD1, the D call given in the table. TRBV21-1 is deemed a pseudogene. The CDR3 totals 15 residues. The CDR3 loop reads CASSKPQGRQETQYF. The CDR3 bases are TGTGCCAGCAGCAAACCACAGGGGCGGCAAGAGACCCAGTACTTC.

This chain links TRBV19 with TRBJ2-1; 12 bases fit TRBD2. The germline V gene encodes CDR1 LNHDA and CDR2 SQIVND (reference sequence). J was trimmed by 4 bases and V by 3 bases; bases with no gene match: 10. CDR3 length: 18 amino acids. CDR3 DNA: TGTGCCAGTAGTATTTTTCTAGCGGGAGGGCCTGTATACAATGAGCAGTTCTTC. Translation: CASSIFLAGGPVYNEQFF. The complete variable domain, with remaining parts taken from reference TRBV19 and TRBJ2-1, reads DGGITQSPKYLFRKEGQNVTLSCEQNLNHDAMYWYRQDPGQGLRLIYYSQIVNDFQKGDIAEGYSVSREKKESFPLTVTSAQKNPTAFYLCASSIFLAGGPVYNEQFFGPGTRLTVL.

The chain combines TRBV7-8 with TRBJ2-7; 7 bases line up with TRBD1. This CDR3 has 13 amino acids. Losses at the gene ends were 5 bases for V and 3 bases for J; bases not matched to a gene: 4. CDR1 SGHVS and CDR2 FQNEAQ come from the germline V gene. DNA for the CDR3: TGTGCCAGCAGCACGGGACAGCTCTACGAGCAGTACGTC. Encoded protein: CASSTGQLYEQYV.

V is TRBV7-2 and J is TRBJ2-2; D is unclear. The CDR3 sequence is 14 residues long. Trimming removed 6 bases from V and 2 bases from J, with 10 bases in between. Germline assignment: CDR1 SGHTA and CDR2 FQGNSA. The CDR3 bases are TGTGCCAGCAGTGGTGACACAAACACCGGGGAGCTGTTTTTT. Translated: CASSGDTNTGELFF. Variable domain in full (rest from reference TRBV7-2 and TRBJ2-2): GAGVSQSPSNKVTEKGKDVELRCDPISGHTALYWYRQSLGQGLEFLIYFQGNSAPDKSGLPSDRFSAERTGGSVSTLTIQRTQQEDSAVYLCASSGDTNTGELFFGEGSRLTVL.

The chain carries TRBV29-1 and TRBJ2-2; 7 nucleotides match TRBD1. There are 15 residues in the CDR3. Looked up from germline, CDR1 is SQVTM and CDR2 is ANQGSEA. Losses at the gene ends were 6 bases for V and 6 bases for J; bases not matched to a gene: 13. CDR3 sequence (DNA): TGCAGCGTCGTGGCCGGGACAGCTTCGGCCGGGGAGCTGTTTTTT. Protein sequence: CSVVAGTASAGELFF.

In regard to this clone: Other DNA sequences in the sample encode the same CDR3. The CDR3 loop is CASSLGGNSYEQYF. The CDR3 DNA reads TGTGCCAGCAGCTTAGGCGGGAATAGCTACGAGCAGTACTTC. This rearrangement joins TRBV7-2 to TRBJ2-7; maybe TRBD2 (6 bases). The CDR3 covers 14 residues. Between the trimmed V and J ends, which lost 1 base and 3 bases, there was a span of 10 bases. CDR1 is SGHTA, CDR2 FQGNSA, per germline.

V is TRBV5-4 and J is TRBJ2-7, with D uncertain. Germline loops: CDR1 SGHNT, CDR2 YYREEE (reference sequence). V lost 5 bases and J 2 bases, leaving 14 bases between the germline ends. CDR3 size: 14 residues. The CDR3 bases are TGTGCCAGCAGTCCCGACAACCCGCCCTACGAGCAGTACTTC. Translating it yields CASSPDNPPYEQYF. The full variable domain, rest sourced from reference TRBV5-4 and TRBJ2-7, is ETGVTQSPTHLIKTRGQQVTLRCSSQSGHNTVSWYQQALGQGPQFIFQYYREEENGRGNFPPRFSGLQFPNYSSELNVNALELDDSALYLCASSPDNPPYEQYFGPGTRLTVT.

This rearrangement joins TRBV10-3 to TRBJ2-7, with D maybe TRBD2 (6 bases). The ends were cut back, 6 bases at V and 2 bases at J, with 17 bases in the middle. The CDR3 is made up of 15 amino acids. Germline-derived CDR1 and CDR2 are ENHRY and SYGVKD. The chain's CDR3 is CAISRDGGETYEQYF. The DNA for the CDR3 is TGTGCCATCAGCCGTGATGGCGGGGAAACCTACGAGCAGTACTTC.

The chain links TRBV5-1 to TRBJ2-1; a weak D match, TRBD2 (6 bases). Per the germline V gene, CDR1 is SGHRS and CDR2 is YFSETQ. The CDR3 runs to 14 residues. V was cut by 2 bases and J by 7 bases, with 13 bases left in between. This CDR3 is CASSLSGPGNEQFF. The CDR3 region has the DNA TGCGCCAGCAGCTTAAGCGGGCCGGGGAATGAGCAGTTCTTC.

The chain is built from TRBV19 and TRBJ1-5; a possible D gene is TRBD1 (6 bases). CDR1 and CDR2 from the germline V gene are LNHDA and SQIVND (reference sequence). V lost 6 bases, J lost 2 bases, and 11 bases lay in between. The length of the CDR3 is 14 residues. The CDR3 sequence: CASSHREGNQPQHF. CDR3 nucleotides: TGTGCCAGTAGCCACAGGGAAGGCAATCAGCCCCAGCATTTT.

In nucleotides, the CDR3 is TGTGCCAGCAGCGTATGGACAGACCAAGAGACCCAGTACTTC. Translating gives CASSVWTDQETQYF. This sequence joins TRBV9 and TRBJ2-5, with D perhaps matching TRBD1 (6 bases). From germline, CDR1 is SGDLS and CDR2 YYNGEE. CDR3 size: 14 residues. With 1 base removed from V and 0 bases from J, the gap between germline ends came to 7 bases.

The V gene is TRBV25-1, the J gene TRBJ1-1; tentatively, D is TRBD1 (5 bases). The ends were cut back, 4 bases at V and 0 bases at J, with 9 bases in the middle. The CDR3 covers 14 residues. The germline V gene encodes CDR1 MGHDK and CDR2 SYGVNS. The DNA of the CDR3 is TGTGCCAGCAGTGTGTCAGGGATGAACACTGAAGCTTTCTTT. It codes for CASSVSGMNTEAFF.

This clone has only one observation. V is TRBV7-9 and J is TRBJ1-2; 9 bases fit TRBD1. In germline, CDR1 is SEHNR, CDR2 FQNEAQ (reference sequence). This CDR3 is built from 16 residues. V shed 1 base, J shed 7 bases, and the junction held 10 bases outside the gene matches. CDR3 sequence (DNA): TGTGCCAGCAGCTTAGGGGGGGACAGGGCCCGTCTTGGCTACACCTTC. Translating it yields CASSLGGDRARLGYTF.